The 26 T cell receptor beta chains in this list originate from one sample, sequenced in a study of blood T cell repertoires in COVID-19. Sequenced by immunoSEQ multiplex PCR; TCRdb stores in-frame clones only, minus some. The data hold under 100,000 clones, with around four fifths observed a single time. Sequenced material: peripheral blood. These receptors originate from a woman aged 70-85 years with active or convalescent COVID-19.

This chain connects TRBV3-1 (or the pseudogene TRBV3-2) to TRBJ1-6; no firm D call. The CDR3 runs to 15 residues. CDR1 is LGHDT, CDR2 YNNKEL, per germline (reference sequence). Trimming shortened V by 4 bases and J by 7 bases, and 14 bases separated the two germline ends. This CDR3 is CASSPSGGKNSPLHF. DNA of the CDR3: TGTGCCAGCAGCCCCTCAGGAGGGAAGAATTCACCCCTCCACTTT.

The V call is TRBV19, the J call TRBJ1-1; TRBD1 might be the D (5 bases). V was shortened by 7 bases and J by 3 bases, with 15 bases between the two germline ends. The V gene's germline CDR1 is LNHDA and CDR2 SQIVND (reference sequence). This CDR3 is built from 14 residues. The CDR3 sequence is CASKPGLGHTEAFF. CDR3 coding DNA: TGTGCCAGTAAGCCCGGCCTGGGGCACACTGAAGCTTTCTTT.

This rearrangement joins TRBV3-1 (or the pseudogene TRBV3-2) to TRBJ2-7; a weak D match, TRBD2 (5 bases). V was clipped by 4 bases and J by 1 base, with 11 bases between them. CDR1 and CDR2 (germline): LGHDT, YNNKEL (reference sequence). The CDR3 totals 14 residues. The CDR3 DNA follows: TGTGCCAGCAGCCTCAACGGAGGATCCTACGAGCAGTACTTC. This codes for CASSLNGGSYEQYF.

V usage is TRBV29-1 and J usage is TRBJ2-5; maybe TRBD1 (6 bases). CDR1 and CDR2 (germline): SQVTM, ANQGSEA. The CDR3 has 13 amino acids. Trimming shortened V by 2 bases and J by 5 bases, and 12 bases separated the two germline ends. The CDR3: CSVETGSTETQYF. The DNA of the CDR3 is TGCAGCGTTGAAACAGGGTCCACTGAGACCCAGTACTTC. Full variable domain (remainder filled in from reference TRBV29-1 and TRBJ2-5): SAVISQKPSRDICQRGTSLTIQCQVDSQVTMMFWYRQQPGQSLTLIATANQGSEATYESGFVIDKFPISRPNLTFSTLTVSNMSPEDSSIYLCSVETGSTETQYFGPGTRLLVL.

This chain uses TRBV4-1 with TRBJ2-2; the match to TRBD2 covers 8 bases. The CDR3 is made up of 18 amino acids. CDR1 MGHRA and CDR2 YSYEKL come from the germline V gene. V lost 4 bases and J lost 3; bases outside the gene matches: 13. CDR3 in amino acids: CASSPREVAGGYTGELFF. CDR3 bases: TGCGCCAGCAGCCCAAGGGAGGTGGCGGGGGGCTACACCGGGGAGCTGTTTTTT.

This clone has a handful of counts. This chain links TRBV19 with TRBJ1-1, with 9 bases lining up with TRBD1. There are 14 residues in the CDR3. V shed 4 bases, J shed 6 bases, and the junction held 6 bases outside the gene matches. The germline gives CDR1 LNHDA, CDR2 SQIVND (reference sequence). CDR3 residues: CASSTGDRVSEAFF. The CDR3 bases are TGTGCCAGTAGTACGGGGGACAGGGTGTCTGAAGCTTTCTTT.

Only one count was recorded for this clone. V is TRBV6-5 and J is TRBJ2-7, with 10 bases aligning to TRBD1. The CDR3 sequence is 13 residues long. V was clipped by 7 bases and J by 6 bases; unmatched bases: 6. Germline values: CDR1 MNHEY, CDR2 SVGAGI. The CDR3, as DNA: TGTGCCAGCACCCGACAGGGGGCGGGCGAGCAGTACTTC. This sequence encodes CASTRQGAGEQYF.

The chain links TRBV9 to TRBJ1-3; the D gene is possibly TRBD1 (5 bases). The CDR3 is made up of 13 amino acids. Germline V gives CDR1 SGDLS, CDR2 YYNGEE. The V gene lost 10 bases and the J gene lost 2 bases, with 13 bases spanning the gap. CDR3 DNA sequence: TGTGCCTCCGTTGGGGCCGCTGGAAACACCATATATTTT. Protein sequence: CASVGAAGNTIYF.

This clone was recorded once. The J gene is TRBJ2-5, the V gene TRBV28; perhaps TRBD2 as D (7 bases). Germline loops: CDR1 MDHEN, CDR2 SYDVKM. Trimming pared 3 bases from V and 1 base from J, leaving 9 bases between. CDR3 size: 14 residues. This CDR3 is CASSLGGPQETQYF. The DNA of the CDR3 is TGTGCCAGCAGTTTGGGGGGGCCCCAAGAGACCCAGTACTTC.

V usage is TRBV6-2 or TRBV6-3 and J usage is TRBJ1-1; 8 bases fit TRBD1. This CDR3 has 17 residues. J was trimmed by 0 bases and V by 5 bases; bases with no gene match: 11. Germline CDR1 reads MNHEY; CDR2 reads SVGEGT. The CDR3 region has the DNA TGTGCCAGCAGTAACCCCCAGGGGGCTTTAATGAACACTGAAGCTTTCTTT. Protein: CASSNPQGALMNTEAFF.

The chain joins TRBV7-2 to TRBJ2-7; 9 nucleotides line up with TRBD1. J gave up 6 bases and V 4 bases, and 10 bases lay outside the gene matches. CDR1 and CDR2 from the germline V gene are SGHTA and FQGNSA. The CDR3 extends over 15 amino acids. CDR3: CASSSGGTGFGEQYF. The CDR3 DNA is TGTGCCAGCAGCTCTGGAGGGACAGGGTTCGGCGAGCAGTACTTC.

The rearrangement links TRBV7-2 to TRBJ1-1, with D unclear. The CDR3 length is 15 residues. The germline V gene has CDR1 SGHTA and CDR2 FQGNSA. The germline V and J ends were trimmed by 2 bases and 0 bases, with 10 bases remaining between them. The CDR3 loop is CASSLYQIMNTEAFF. CDR3 in DNA: TGTGCCAGCAGCTTATATCAGATAATGAACACTGAAGCTTTCTTT.

The V call is TRBV7-2, the J call TRBJ2-1, with 15 bases aligning to TRBD2. This CDR3 contains 16 residues. Germline CDR1 reads SGHTA; CDR2 reads FQGNSA. The trim removed 6 bases at V and 8 bases at J, leaving 8 bases unmatched. The CDR3 region is CASRVGLAGGGHEQFF. In DNA form, the CDR3 reads TGTGCCAGCAGGGTGGGACTAGCGGGGGGAGGACATGAGCAGTTCTTC.

This clone was found a few times. The chain combines TRBV7-2 with TRBJ1-5; 9 bases fit TRBD1. The junction had 4 bases not matched to a gene; V was cut back by 1 base and J by 6 bases. Germline V CDR1 and CDR2: SGHTA, FQGNSA. This CDR3 is built from 15 residues. CDR3 residues: CASSLETGGSQPQHF. In nucleotides, the CDR3 is TGTGCCAGCAGCTTAGAAACAGGGGGCAGTCAGCCCCAGCATTTT.

This clone was picked up a small number of times. CDR3 in DNA: TGTGCCACCACTAGCGGGGGGACCAGGGACACCGGGGAGCTGTTTTTT. Translation: CATTSGGTRDTGELFF. The chain couples TRBV24-1 to TRBJ2-2; 11 nucleotides line up with TRBD2. The CDR3 covers 16 residues. The ends lost 8 bases at V and 3 bases at J; junction bases unmatched: 7. Germline values: CDR1 KGHDR, CDR2 SFDVKD.

The chain links TRBV18 to TRBJ2-3; perhaps TRBD1 as D (5 bases). The V gene lost 1 base and the J gene lost 4 bases, with 9 bases spanning the gap. The CDR3 extends over 14 amino acids. Germline lookup yields CDR1 KGHSH and CDR2 LQKENI. In DNA form, the CDR3 reads TGTGCCAGCTCACCACTTGAAGGGGCAGATACGCAGTATTTT. It translates to CASSPLEGADTQYF.

The CDR3 reads CASSQVTGAEAFF. The CDR3 DNA sequence: TGCGCCAGCAGCCAAGTCACGGGTGCTGAAGCTTTCTTT. The V gene is TRBV4-3, the J gene TRBJ1-1, with D hard to call. Germline V gene data show CDR1 as LGHNA and CDR2 as YSLEER. This CDR3 region has 13 residues. The V end lost 1 base, the J end lost 6 bases, and 9 bases lay between the germline ends.

The rearrangement uses TRBV5-5 and TRBJ1-1; D remains unclear. The germline V gene has CDR1 SGHKS and CDR2 YYEKEE (reference sequence). CDR3 length: 13 residues. V was shortened by 0 bases and J by 6 bases, with 9 bases between the two germline ends. The CDR3 spells CASSLVRTSEAFF. The CDR3 coding sequence is TGTGCCAGCAGCTTGGTCAGAACATCTGAAGCTTTCTTT.

The V and J genes are TRBV5-6 and TRBJ2-2, with 7 bases lining up with TRBD1. This CDR3 contains 14 residues. After removal of 2 bases from V and 4 bases from J, the junction contained 2 bases not matched to a gene. The germline V gene has CDR1 SGHDT and CDR2 YYEEEE. The CDR3 nucleotides read TGTGCCAGCAGCTTACAGGGGTTCACCGGGGAGCTGTTTTTT. The encoded protein is CASSLQGFTGELFF.

This chain joins TRBV4-3 and TRBJ2-1; TRBD2 matches 9 bases. The CDR3 has 16 residues. With V trimmed by 1 base and J by 9 bases, 10 bases remained unmatched. Germline lookup yields CDR1 LGHNA and CDR2 YSLEER. The CDR3 DNA reads as TGCGCCAGCAGCCAAGTTGGTAGCGGGGGAAGTAGTGAGCAGTTCTTC. Protein sequence: CASSQVGSGGSSEQFF.

This chain connects TRBV28 to TRBJ1-3; D is possibly TRBD1 (5 bases). CDR3 size: 15 residues. V was shortened by 3 bases and J by 1 base, with 10 bases between the two germline ends. Germline loops: CDR1 MDHEN, CDR2 SYDVKM. CDR3 protein: CASSFLGVSGNTIYF. The CDR3, as DNA: TGTGCCAGCAGTTTCTTAGGGGTGTCTGGAAACACCATATATTTT.

The chain is built from TRBV25-1 and TRBJ1-6, with D tentatively TRBD1 (6 bases). Germline CDR1 and CDR2: MGHDK and SYGVNS. With 7 bases removed from V and 5 bases from J, the gap between germline ends came to 15 bases. This CDR3 contains 15 residues. The CDR3 bases are TGTGCCAGCACGAGGGGGGGGCGGCATAATTCACCCCTCCACTTT. It is translated as CASTRGGRHNSPLHF.

The chain is built from TRBV27 and TRBJ2-1; D gene uncertain. The CDR3 spans 13 residues. Germline V lookup: CDR1 MNHEY, CDR2 SMNVEV (reference sequence). Trimming pared 2 bases from V and 9 bases from J, leaving 11 bases between. The CDR3 DNA reads TGTGCCAGCAGTTTACCCGGGTTTGGTGAGCAGTTCTTC. Amino acid sequence: CASSLPGFGEQFF.

This sequence joins TRBV27 and TRBJ1-1; the D gene is possibly TRBD1 (5 bases). Trimming took off 0 bases at V and 5 bases at J, with 7 bases between the two ends. Germline CDR1 is MNHEY and CDR2 is SMNVEV (reference sequence). The CDR3 runs 13 residues. The CDR3 loop is CASSLSGVTEAFF. In DNA, the CDR3 is TGTGCCAGCAGTTTATCAGGGGTAACTGAAGCTTTCTTT.

The chain is built from TRBV19 and TRBJ1-5, with D unresolved. The V end lost 8 bases, the J end lost 2 bases, and 16 bases lay between the germline ends. The CDR3 contains 15 residues. CDR1 is LNHDA and CDR2 is SQIVND in the germline V gene (reference sequence). The DNA for the CDR3 is TGTGCCAGTCGCGGGTCCGGGGAAGGCAATCAGCCCCAGCATTTT. Its protein product is CASRGSGEGNQPQHF.

The CDR3 sequence is CASSESGLAGVYNEQFF. The CDR3 nucleotides are TGCGCCAGCAGTGAGTCGGGACTAGCGGGGGTCTACAATGAGCAGTTCTTC. V is TRBV10-1 and J is TRBJ2-1; 14 nucleotides align to TRBD2. CDR1 WNHNN and CDR2 SYGVQD come from the germline V gene (reference sequence). This CDR3 has 17 amino acids. With V trimmed by 0 bases and J by 3 bases, 1 base remained unmatched.